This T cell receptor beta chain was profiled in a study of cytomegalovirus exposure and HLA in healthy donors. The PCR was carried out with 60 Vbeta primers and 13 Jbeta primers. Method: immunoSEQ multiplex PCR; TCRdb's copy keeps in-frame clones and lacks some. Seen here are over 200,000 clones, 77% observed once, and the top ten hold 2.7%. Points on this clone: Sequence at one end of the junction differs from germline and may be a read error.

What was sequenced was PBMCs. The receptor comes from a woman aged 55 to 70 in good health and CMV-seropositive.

CDR3 nucleotides: TGTGCCAGCAGTTTCCGCAGTGGCGGGGGGTACCAGGAGACCCAGTACTTC. Amino acids: CASSFRSGGGYQETQYF. The chain links TRBV27 to TRBJ2-5; TRBD2 matches 8 bases. The germline V gene has CDR1 MNHEY and CDR2 SMNVEV (reference sequence). This CDR3 is built from 17 residues.